Presented here are 22 T cell receptor beta chains from one specimen sequenced in a study of shared clonotypes between healthy human individuals. TCRdb's table, derived via immunoSEQ multiplex PCR, lists solely in-frame clones and lacks some. The sample records about 470,000 clones, roughly 83% being singletons. Sequenced input: PBMCs. The receptors shown here come from a woman in her forties in good health. Some clones in this sample may be carry-over from other donors' samples.

The V call is TRBV27, the J call TRBJ2-1; D may correspond to TRBD1 or TRBD2 (6 bases each). Germline CDR1 MNHEY, CDR2 SMNVEV (reference sequence). Trimming left V 3 bases short and J 1 base short, with 16 bases between. This CDR3 contains 17 residues. This CDR3 is CASSLRLRGRSYNEQFF. The DNA for the CDR3 is TGTGCCAGCAGTTTGCGGCTAAGGGGGAGGTCCTACAATGAGCAGTTCTTC.

The rearrangement links TRBV4-3 to TRBJ2-7; the match to TRBD2 covers 9 bases. Germline lookup yields CDR1 LGHNA and CDR2 YSLEER. With V trimmed by 1 base and J by 1 base, 23 bases remained unmatched. The CDR3 length is 22 residues. The CDR3: CASSQVAGRPGLASPGSYEQYF. As DNA, the CDR3 is TGCGCCAGCAGCCAAGTGGCCGGAAGACCGGGACTAGCTTCCCCCGGGTCCTACGAGCAGTACTTC.

This clone was seen only a few times. The genes are TRBV6-1 and TRBJ1-5; unclear D gene. Trimming took 2 bases from V and 7 from J, leaving 9 bases between them. CDR3 size: 13 residues. The V gene's germline CDR1 is MNHNS and CDR2 SASEGT. The CDR3 region has the DNA TGTGCCAGCAGTGAATCCCAGGAACAGCCCCAGCATTTT. As protein: CASSESQEQPQHF.

The V and J genes are TRBV4-1 and TRBJ2-3, with TRBD2 matching over 14 bases. Trimming removed 5 bases from V and 8 bases from J; junction bases left unmatched: 18. The CDR3 has 19 residues. Germline V gene sequence: CDR1 MGHRA, CDR2 YSYEKL. The CDR3: CASSYQRLAGGPQEGTQYF. The CDR3 coding sequence is TGCGCCAGCAGCTACCAGCGACTAGCGGGAGGGCCCCAGGAGGGTACGCAGTATTTT.

The chain uses TRBV19 and TRBJ1-2, with TRBD1 identical over 7 bases. In germline, CDR1 is LNHDA, CDR2 SQIVND (reference sequence). The J segment lost 4 bases and the V segment lost 9 bases, leaving 8 bases of the junction unmatched. The CDR3 is 13 amino acids. Written as DNA, the CDR3 is TGTGCCAGGGACTTCCGGGACAGCTATGGCTACACCTTC. It is translated as CARDFRDSYGYTF. The full variable domain, rest sourced from reference TRBV19 and TRBJ1-2, is DGGITQSPKYLFRKEGQNVTLSCEQNLNHDAMYWYRQDPGQGLRLIYYSQIVNDFQKGDIAEGYSVSREKKESFPLTVTSAQKNPTAFYLCARDFRDSYGYTFGSGTRLTVV.

The chain is built from TRBV6-6 and TRBJ2-3, with a tentative D call TRBD1 (5 bases). There are 16 residues in the CDR3. Germline CDR1 reads MNHNY; CDR2 reads SVGAGI (reference sequence). V lost 6 bases and J lost 4, with 20 bases in between. For the CDR3, the DNA is TGTGCCAGCAGCCCCGGCAGGGTATTGGGCGCAGATACGCAGTATTTT. As protein: CASSPGRVLGADTQYF.

The chain joins TRBV7-9 to TRBJ2-5; TRBD2 matches at 9 bases. CDR3 length equals 15 residues. V trimming: 6 bases; J trimming: 4 bases; junction bases outside the gene matches: 9. Germline V lookup: CDR1 SEHNR, CDR2 FQNEAQ (reference sequence). The DNA for the CDR3 is TGTGCCAGCAGTTCGGACAGGCGGGGGGGAGAGACCCAGTACTTC. Its protein is CASSSDRRGGETQYF.

V gene TRBV28 combines with J gene TRBJ1-4; D is ambiguous. The ends were cut back, 6 bases at V and 7 bases at J, with 15 bases in the middle. The CDR3 is 14 amino acids. Germline values: CDR1 MDHEN, CDR2 SYDVKM. The CDR3 coding sequence is TGTGCCAGCAGCCTCCCCCGGAAGAGTGAAAAACTGTTTTTT. Translation: CASSLPRKSEKLFF.

This chain connects TRBV28 to TRBJ1-2, with 10 bases that match TRBD1. This CDR3 has 16 amino acids. The V gene end was trimmed by 5 bases and the J gene end by 8 bases; junction bases not matched to a gene: 14. CDR1 and CDR2 (germline): MDHEN, SYDVKM. The CDR3 DNA follows: TGTGCCAGCAGTCCGTGGGACAGGGGCCGCTTCGGGGGCTACACCTTC. It yields the protein CASSPWDRGRFGGYTF.

The chain links TRBV15 to TRBJ1-2; 7 bases fit TRBD1. This CDR3 is 14 amino acids long. CDR1 and CDR2 from the germline V gene are LNHNV and YYDKDF (reference sequence). V dropped 1 base and J dropped 4; count of bases not matched to a gene: 3. CDR3 coding DNA: TGTGCCACCAGCAGAGCAGGGGGGAGCTATGGCTACACCTTC. Protein product: CATSRAGGSYGYTF.

The chain recombines TRBV7-3 with TRBJ2-1; 10 bases match TRBD2. The CDR3 is made up of 16 amino acids. J gave up 9 bases and V 0 bases, and 8 bases lay outside the gene matches. Germline V lookup: CDR1 SGHTA, CDR2 FQGTGA. CDR3: CASSLTPSGSLAEQFF. CDR3 nucleotide sequence: TGTGCCAGCAGCTTAACCCCTAGCGGGAGTTTAGCTGAGCAGTTCTTC.

This clone has just a few counts. J is TRBJ2-7 and V is TRBV28, with D perhaps TRBD1 or TRBD2 (7 bases each). CDR3 length: 15 amino acids. Trimming pared 2 bases from V and 0 bases from J, leaving 11 bases between. Germline V gene lookup returns CDR1 MDHEN and CDR2 SYDVKM. The CDR3 nucleotides read TGTGCCAGCAGTTTAAGCGGGACAGCCTCCTACGAGCAGTACTTC. It specifies CASSLSGTASYEQYF.

The table lists this clone with a count of one. V is TRBV19 and J is TRBJ2-7; maybe TRBD2 (6 bases). This CDR3 is 13 amino acids long. V was shortened by 6 bases and J by 4 bases, with 13 bases between the two germline ends. Germline V gives CDR1 LNHDA, CDR2 SQIVND (reference sequence). The CDR3: CASRMEGRYEQYF. The CDR3 DNA is TGTGCCAGTAGAATGGAGGGCCGGTACGAGCAGTACTTC.

The chain links TRBV6-5 to TRBJ2-7, with 7 bases fitting TRBD2. This CDR3 comprises 15 residues. The germline V gene has CDR1 MNHEY and CDR2 SVGAGI. With V trimmed by 8 bases and J by 3 bases, 13 bases remained unmatched. The CDR3 bases are TGTGCCAGCTCTATGAGCTACTCTAGCGGCTACGAGCAGTACTTC. This encodes CASSMSYSSGYEQYF.

The gene calls are TRBV30 and TRBJ1-2; 9 bases are shared with TRBD1. The CDR3 extends over 15 amino acids. Unmatched junction bases numbered 10, after V lost 2 bases and J lost 6 bases. Germline V gene sequence: CDR1 GTSNPN, CDR2 SVGIG (reference sequence). The CDR3 bases are TGTGCCTGGAGTAAAGGAATAGGACAGGGGCATGGCTACACCTTC. Translation gives CAWSKGIGQGHGYTF.

This clone was seen only once. This chain links TRBV13 with TRBJ2-5; tentative D call: TRBD1 (6 bases). The CDR3 has 15 amino acids. V lost 5 bases, J lost 5 bases, and 18 bases lay in between. Germline assignment: CDR1 PRHDT and CDR2 FYEKMQ (reference sequence). CDR3 region: CASSPLELRGETQYF. The CDR3 region has the DNA TGTGCCAGCAGCCCCTTAGAGCTAAGGGGGGAGACCCAGTACTTC.

V gene TRBV14 combines with J gene TRBJ2-7, with 10 bases fitting TRBD2. Trimming removed 1 base from V and 6 bases from J; junction bases left unmatched: 6. The CDR3 is 15 amino acids. Germline values: CDR1 SGHDN, CDR2 FVKESK. CDR3 protein: CASSQGTSGNSEQYF. The DNA of the CDR3 is TGTGCCAGCAGCCAAGGGACTAGCGGTAACTCCGAGCAGTACTTC.

On this clone itself: In the same sample, other DNA sequences code for this CDR3. The rearrangement joins TRBV7-3 to TRBJ2-5; D tentatively fits TRBD1 or TRBD2 (6 bases each). Trimming took 5 bases from V and 2 from J, leaving 9 bases between them. Germline V CDR1 and CDR2: SGHTA, FQGTGA. CDR3 length equals 13 residues. CDR3 loop: CASSRGTQETQYF. CDR3 DNA: TGTGCCAGCAGCCGGGGGACACAAGAGACCCAGTACTTC.

This chain links TRBV7-2 with TRBJ2-7, with 10 positions matching TRBD1. CDR1 and CDR2 from the germline V gene are SGHTA and FQGNSA. The CDR3 consists of 15 residues. Unmatched junction bases numbered 6, after V lost 5 bases and J lost 2 bases. CDR3 nucleotides: TGTGCCAGCAGCGAGGGGACAGGGGCGGCCTACGAGCAGTACTTC. Amino acid sequence: CASSEGTGAAYEQYF.

This clone was recorded only once. The chain has TRBV11-1 and TRBJ1-5; no reliable D call. V lost 5 bases, J lost 0 bases, and 8 bases lay in between. The germline gives CDR1 SGHAT, CDR2 FQDESV (reference sequence). The CDR3 covers 14 residues. CDR3 coding DNA: TGTGCCAGCAGCCAGGACGGTAGCAATCAGCCCCAGCATTTT. It is translated as CASSQDGSNQPQHF.

The rearrangement links TRBV27 to TRBJ2-7; 7 bases are a match to TRBD1. The germline V gene has CDR1 MNHEY and CDR2 SMNVEV (reference sequence). The V and J ends lost 6 bases and 3 bases, in that order; junction bases with no gene match: 5. This CDR3 region has 13 residues. This CDR3 is CASRQGQHYEQYF. Written as DNA, the CDR3 is TGTGCCAGCAGGCAGGGACAGCACTACGAGCAGTACTTC.

The chain is built from TRBV10-3 and TRBJ2-3, with 12 bases identical to TRBD2. V lost 3 bases and J lost 4; bases outside the gene matches: 5. The CDR3 has 16 residues. Germline CDR1 ENHRY, CDR2 SYGVKD. CDR3 DNA: TGTGCCATCAGTGACGCTAGCGGGAGGGCCCCAGATACGCAGTATTTT. It encodes CAISDASGRAPDTQYF.